Below, 21 T cell receptor beta chains from the same sample are listed, as sequenced in a study of T cells expressing NK-cell markers. TCRdb reprocessed the 5' RACE reads and stores each CDR3 protein as one record, lacking DNA. In all, the sample yields 200,000 to 300,000 distinct CDR3 sequences. The specimen sequenced was blood T cells: a sorted CD56 or NKG2C T cell subset, CD4+ or CD8+ T cells, or bulk PBMC T cells (not recorded which). The receptors derive from a woman aged 18 to 75 in good health.

The chain recombines TRBV12-3 or TRBV12-4 with TRBJ2-3. The CDR3 is made up of 14 amino acids. CDR3 sequence reads: CASSLQVGTDTQYF.

The chain links TRBV4-1 to TRBJ1-2. This CDR3 has 13 residues. Per the germline V gene, CDR1 is MGHRA and CDR2 is YSYEKL. This chain's CDR3 is CASSRSEDYGYTF.

J is TRBJ2-3 and V is TRBV5-1; checking the TCRdb D call of TRBD1 is not possible without DNA. Germline assignment: CDR1 SGHRS and CDR2 YFSETQ. The CDR3 consists of 15 residues. The chain's CDR3 is CASSSRGKGTDTQYF. The complete variable domain, with remaining parts taken from reference TRBV5-1 and TRBJ2-3, reads KAGVTQTPRYLIKTRGQQVTLSCSPISGHRSVSWYQQTPGQGLQFLFEYFSETQRNKGNFPGRFSGRQFSNSRSEMNVSTLELGDSALYLCASSSRGKGTDTQYFGPGTRLTVL.

The V call is TRBV5-1, the J call TRBJ1-6. Germline CDR1 SGHRS, CDR2 YFSETQ. The CDR3 loop spans 14 amino acids. CDR3 region: CASSLGGMGSPLHF. Variable domain in full (rest from reference TRBV5-1 and TRBJ1-6): KAGVTQTPRYLIKTRGQQVTLSCSPISGHRSVSWYQQTPGQGLQFLFEYFSETQRNKGNFPGRFSGRQFSNSRSEMNVSTLELGDSALYLCASSLGGMGSPLHFGNGTRLTVT.

The rearrangement uses TRBV6-1 and TRBJ2-3; as DNA is missing, the TRBD1 call by TCRdb cannot be tested. The CDR3 runs to 13 residues. Germline V gene lookup returns CDR1 MNHNS and CDR2 SASEGT. CDR3 loop: CASRLQGTDTQYF.

The chain carries TRBV19 and TRBJ2-1. The CDR3 is 12 residues long. Per the germline V gene, CDR1 is LNHDA and CDR2 is SQIVND (reference sequence). The CDR3 reads CASSIVGNEQFF.

The CDR3 sequence: CASSKTGPSSYNEQFF. The rearrangement joins TRBV7-8 to TRBJ2-1; no DNA is available, so the TRBD1 call from TCRdb remains unchecked. CDR3 length equals 16 residues. CDR1 is SGHVS, CDR2 FQNEAQ, per germline.

V is TRBV7-6 and J is TRBJ2-7; TCRdb returns TRBD1, unconfirmable since there is no DNA. The germline V gene encodes CDR1 SGHVS and CDR2 FNYEAQ. The CDR3 totals 15 residues. The CDR3 loop is CASSSNRQGAYEQYF.

This chain's CDR3 is CASSPSIGQGTGELFF. The rearrangement links TRBV12-3 or TRBV12-4 to TRBJ2-2; TCRdb calls TRBD1, which cannot be checked without DNA. The CDR3 has 16 residues.

This sequence joins TRBV5-6 and TRBJ2-1; TCRdb calls TRBD2, which cannot be checked without DNA. The CDR3 extends over 15 amino acids. Germline loops: CDR1 SGHDT, CDR2 YYEEEE. The CDR3 here is CASSLPSGINNEQFF.

The chain employs TRBV9 and TRBJ1-4; the TRBD1 assignment by TCRdb is unverifiable without DNA. The CDR3 is 14 amino acids. CDR1 SGDLS and CDR2 YYNGEE come from the germline V gene. The CDR3 spells CASSSRQGVEKLFF.

This chain uses TRBV20-1 with TRBJ1-4. The CDR3 is 15 residues long. Germline V lookup: CDR1 DFQATT, CDR2 SNEGSKA (reference sequence). This CDR3 is CSAKIGSSTNEKLFF.

This chain joins TRBV18 and TRBJ2-5; the D gene TCRdb calls, TRBD2, cannot be checked with no DNA. The germline CDR1 and CDR2 sequences are KGHSH and LQKENI. The CDR3 consists of 14 residues. CDR3: CASSGTGRHQTQYF.

V and J are TRBV6-1 and TRBJ2-5; TCRdb's assignment of TRBD1 cannot be checked, as there is no DNA. The CDR3 consists of 13 residues. Germline assignment: CDR1 MNHNS and CDR2 SASEGT. The CDR3 sequence is CASRRDRAKTQYF.

The V gene is TRBV7-3, the J gene TRBJ2-1; the D call of TRBD2 rests on TCRdb alone, since no DNA is present to check it. The CDR3 is 15 amino acids. In germline, CDR1 is SGHTA, CDR2 FQGTGA. CDR3 loop: CASSPRAGNYNEQFF.

The chain combines TRBV28 with TRBJ1-1; as DNA is missing, the TRBD1 call by TCRdb cannot be tested. The germline V gene has CDR1 MDHEN and CDR2 SYDVKM. This CDR3 has 13 amino acids. The chain's CDR3 is CAFSGGAGTEAFF.

J is TRBJ2-3 and V is TRBV12-5; TCRdb's assignment of TRBD1 cannot be checked, as there is no DNA. The CDR3 length is 16 residues. Germline-derived CDR1 and CDR2 are LGHNT and FRNRAP. CDR3: CASGTPGGAWADTQYF.

CDR3 sequence: CASSGDGAAEAFF. The rearrangement links TRBV12-3 or TRBV12-4 to TRBJ1-1; TCRdb reports TRBD1, a call that lacks DNA to check it against. CDR3 length: 13 amino acids.

The chain joins TRBV4-1 to TRBJ2-5. CDR3 length: 13 residues. Germline-derived CDR1 and CDR2 are MGHRA and YSYEKL. The CDR3 reads CASSQAQERAQYF.

The chain is built from TRBV5-6 and TRBJ2-2; TCRdb lists TRBD1, though no DNA is available to test this call. This CDR3 has 14 residues. Germline assignment: CDR1 SGHDT and CDR2 YYEEEE. CDR3 sequence reads: CASSLGGYWWELFF.

The chain employs TRBV20-1 and TRBJ2-7. The CDR3 is made up of 15 amino acids. Germline CDR1 is DFQATT and CDR2 is SNEGSKA (reference sequence). The CDR3: CSAPRFSSRAYEQYF.